This passage covers 16 T cell receptor beta chains from one sample sequenced in a study of vaccination and CD4 T cells after COVID-19. These receptors are not linked to any known antigen. Treatment in this sample: roughly 10-day PBMC culture with coronavirus spike peptide pools or control peptides (ViraFEST assay). Scientists ran DNA taken from cultured CD4+ T cells through the Oncomine TCR Beta short-read assay for sequencing. TCRdb itself ran the PCR reads through MiXCR, one entry per CDR3 protein. The table lists 4,200 or so distinct CDR3 sequences, around 65% of them singletons. The sequenced sample was CD4+ T cells from blood, cultured in vitro. These receptor sequences come from a human donor who had recovered from COVID-19.

CDR3 sequence (DNA): TGCAGTGCCCGGAAGACCGGGACATACTCTTATGGCTACACCTTC. It translates to CSARKTGTYSYGYTF. The genes are TRBV20-1 and TRBJ1-2, with D possibly being TRBD1 (6 bases). Germline V lookup: CDR1 DFQATT, CDR2 SNEGSKA (reference sequence). The CDR3 runs 15 residues. V was shortened by 6 bases and J by 5 bases, with 22 bases between the two germline ends.

The V and J genes are TRBV6-2 or TRBV6-3 and TRBJ1-5; a weak D match, TRBD1 (5 bases). The CDR3 length is 13 residues. V was trimmed by 0 bases and J by 6 bases, leaving 6 bases between them. The germline gives CDR1 MNHEY, CDR2 SVGEGT. CDR3 residues: CASSYSDTQPQHF. In nucleotides, the CDR3 is TGTGCCAGCAGTTACTCGGACACTCAGCCCCAGCATTTT.

This clonotype came up a few times. The J gene is TRBJ1-5, the V gene TRBV20-1; D is ambiguous. The CDR3 totals 14 residues. The germline CDR1 and CDR2 sequences are DFQATT and SNEGSKA (reference sequence). Trimming removed 1 base from V and 0 bases from J, with 7 bases in between. The CDR3 reads CSARVGNSNQPQHF. The CDR3, as DNA: TGCAGTGCTAGAGTGGGTAATAGCAATCAGCCCCAGCATTTT.

This clonotype was detected a few times. The gene calls are TRBV20-1 and TRBJ2-3; D gene ambiguous. The V and J ends lost 2 bases and 4 bases respectively, with 7 bases between them. The CDR3 is 12 residues long. Germline CDR1 is DFQATT and CDR2 is SNEGSKA (reference sequence). The DNA for the CDR3 is TGCAGTGCTAGACTTGTAGCAGATACGCAGTATTTT. Translated, it gives CSARLVADTQYF.

This clonotype has only a few counts. The gene calls are TRBV6-2 or TRBV6-3 and TRBJ1-5; D gene uncertain. Germline assignment: CDR1 MNHEY and CDR2 SVGEGT. Trimming cost V 2 bases and J 5 bases, with 4 bases left between them. This CDR3 has 12 amino acids. DNA of the CDR3: TGTGCCAGCAGTTACAGGCATCAGCCCCAGCATTTT. It is translated as CASSYRHQPQHF.

CDR3 nucleotides: TGCAGTGCTCCCCCCTTCCCGGGGGCGCGTGGCTACACCTTC. This sequence encodes CSAPPFPGARGYTF. The gene calls are TRBV20-1 and TRBJ1-2; TRBD1 might be the D (6 bases). Trimming pared 5 bases from V and 7 bases from J, leaving 20 bases between. The CDR3 has 14 residues. The germline gives CDR1 DFQATT, CDR2 SNEGSKA (reference sequence).

By share, this clonotype counts as hyperexpanded. This chain links TRBV20-1 with TRBJ1-2, with TRBD1 matching over 8 bases. This CDR3 has 11 amino acids. Germline V gene sequence: CDR1 DFQATT, CDR2 SNEGSKA (reference sequence). The CDR3: CRTGWADGYTF. CDR3 DNA: TGCCGGACAGGGTGGGCGGACGGCTACACCTTC.

The chain is built from TRBV6-5 and TRBJ1-2; 8 positions match TRBD1. The CDR3 spans 15 residues. Unmatched junction bases numbered 7, after V lost 4 bases and J lost 3 bases. Germline CDR1 is MNHEY and CDR2 is SVGAGI. The CDR3 DNA follows: TGTGCCAGCAGTTCAGGACAGGGAAGATACTATGGCTACACCTTC. Amino acids: CASSSGQGRYYGYTF.

This clonotype has only a few counts. The J gene is TRBJ2-1, the V gene TRBV4-2; weak D call: TRBD2 (5 bases). The CDR3 covers 15 residues. CDR1 is LGHNA, CDR2 YNFKEQ, per germline. V was cut by 0 bases and J by 4 bases, with 10 bases left in between. CDR3 in DNA: TGTGCCAGCAGCCAAGATCGGGTAGCGTACAATGAGCAGTTCTTC. It translates to CASSQDRVAYNEQFF.

The rearrangement joins TRBV2 to TRBJ1-6; D is unclear. Trimming removed 2 bases at V and 13 bases at J, with 18 bases between. The germline gives CDR1 SNHLY, CDR2 FYNNEI. CDR3 length equals 15 residues. As DNA, the CDR3 is TGTGCCAGCAGTGAATGGCAGCTACGACCCCCCCCCCTCCACTTT. Translation gives CASSEWQLRPPPLHF.

The chain's CDR3 is CASSLSWVTGSPLHF. The DNA for the CDR3 is TGTGCCAGCAGTTTATCGTGGGTAACAGGTTCACCCCTCCACTTT. The chain combines TRBV27 with TRBJ1-6; D is possibly TRBD1 (5 bases). V lost 0 bases to trimming and J lost 9 bases, with 12 bases between them. CDR3 length equals 15 residues. Germline CDR1 is MNHEY and CDR2 is SMNVEV (reference sequence).

This sequence joins TRBV27 and TRBJ2-7; perhaps TRBD2 as D (6 bases). Germline V CDR1 and CDR2: MNHEY, SMNVEV (reference sequence). The CDR3 covers 16 residues. The V end lost 3 bases, the J end lost 6 bases, and 21 bases lay between the germline ends. The chain's CDR3 is CASSLRGAGSSTEQYF. The CDR3 bases are TGTGCCAGCAGTTTGAGGGGCGCGGGAAGCTCGACCGAGCAGTACTTC.

The gene calls are TRBV6-2 or TRBV6-3 and TRBJ2-7, with 8 bases matching TRBD2. The germline gives CDR1 MNHEY, CDR2 SVGEGT. With 8 bases clipped from V and 4 bases from J, the junction kept 7 bases outside the gene matches. This CDR3 region has 13 residues. The CDR3 loop is CASGRAGDYEQYF. CDR3 DNA: TGTGCCAGCGGCAGAGCGGGGGATTACGAGCAGTACTTC.

This clonotype is labeled medium-sized. V and J are TRBV20-1 and TRBJ1-1, with D possibly being TRBD1 (6 bases). V shed 3 bases and J shed 0 bases, with 11 bases lying between them. Looked up from germline, CDR1 is DFQATT and CDR2 is SNEGSKA (reference sequence). The CDR3 is 14 amino acids. CDR3 nucleotides: TGCAGTGCTAGGCGGGGGGCTATGAACACTGAAGCTTTCTTT. Translation: CSARRGAMNTEAFF.

In its sample, this clonotype was seen once. The chain couples TRBV6-1 to TRBJ1-1; tentative D call: TRBD1 (6 bases). Looked up from germline, CDR1 is MNHNS and CDR2 is SASEGT. The CDR3 is 15 residues long. V was cut by 6 bases and J by 3 bases, with 17 bases left in between. The CDR3 loop is CASRAEGQGYTEAFF. Here the CDR3 DNA reads TGTGCCAGCAGGGCCGAAGGGCAGGGGTACACTGAAGCTTTCTTT.

The gene calls are TRBV7-9 and TRBJ1-2; 8 bases are a match to TRBD1. The CDR3 covers 14 residues. Germline CDR1 reads SEHNR; CDR2 reads FQNEAQ (reference sequence). The trim removed 0 bases at V and 6 bases at J, leaving 3 bases unmatched. CDR3: CASSLATGDNGYTF. In DNA, the CDR3 is TGTGCCAGCAGCTTAGCGACAGGGGATAATGGCTACACCTTC.